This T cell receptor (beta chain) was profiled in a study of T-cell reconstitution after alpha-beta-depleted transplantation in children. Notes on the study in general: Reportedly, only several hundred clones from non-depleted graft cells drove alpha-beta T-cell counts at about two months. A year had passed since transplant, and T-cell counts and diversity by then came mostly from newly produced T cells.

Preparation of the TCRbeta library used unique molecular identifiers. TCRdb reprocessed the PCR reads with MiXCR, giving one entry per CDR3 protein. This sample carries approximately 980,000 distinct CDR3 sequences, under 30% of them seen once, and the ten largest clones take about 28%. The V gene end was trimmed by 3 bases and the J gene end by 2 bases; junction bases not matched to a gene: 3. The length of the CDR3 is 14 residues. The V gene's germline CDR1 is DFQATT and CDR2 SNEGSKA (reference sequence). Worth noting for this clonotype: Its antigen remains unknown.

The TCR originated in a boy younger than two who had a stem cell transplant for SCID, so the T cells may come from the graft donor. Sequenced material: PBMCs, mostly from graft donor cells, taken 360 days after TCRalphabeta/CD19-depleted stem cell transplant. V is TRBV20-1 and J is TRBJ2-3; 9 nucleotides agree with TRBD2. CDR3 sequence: CSARRGGPTDTQYF. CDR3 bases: TGCAGTGCTAGGCGGGGGGGCCCCACAGATACGCAGTATTTT.